These 5 T cell receptor beta chains share one sample of origin, sequenced in a study of cytomegalovirus exposure and HLA in healthy donors. Data came from immunoSEQ multiplex PCR; TCRdb stores just in-frame clones and leaves some out. The sample has over 200,000 clones; around 90% are singletons. Sequencing was carried out using PBMCs. These receptors were taken from a woman aged 18-29 years in good health and CMV-seronegative.

This clone has only one observation. This chain joins TRBV5-1 and TRBJ2-1; TRBD2 matches 14 bases. CDR1 and CDR2 (germline): SGHRS, YFSETQ. The J segment lost 8 bases and the V segment lost 4 bases, leaving 11 bases of the junction unmatched. The CDR3 is 17 residues long. The CDR3 DNA is TGCGCCAGCAGCGCAAACGGACTAGCGGGAGGTTCGCATGAGCAGTTCTTC. This codes for CASSANGLAGGSHEQFF.

The chain combines TRBV28 with TRBJ1-1; TRBD1 aligns across 8 bases. The CDR3 runs 17 residues. Germline CDR1 is MDHEN and CDR2 is SYDVKM. The V gene end was trimmed by 5 bases and the J gene end by 5 bases; junction bases not matched to a gene: 16. CDR3 sequence: CASSLRGQELVFTEAFF. The DNA of the CDR3 is TGTGCCAGCAGTCTCAGGGGACAGGAGCTTGTGTTTACTGAAGCTTTCTTT.

This clone was found a few times. V usage is TRBV7-9 and J usage is TRBJ1-2; D is uncertain. CDR1 is SEHNR and CDR2 is FQNEAQ in the germline V gene (reference sequence). Trimming shortened V by 5 bases and J by 1 base, and 8 bases separated the two germline ends. The CDR3 length is 13 residues. The CDR3: CASSPDINYGYTF. DNA of the CDR3: TGTGCCAGCAGCCCAGACATTAACTATGGCTACACCTTC.

V is TRBV27 and J is TRBJ2-7; 9 nucleotides align to TRBD1. The V segment lost 5 bases and the J segment 2 bases; nucleotides outside the gene matches: 7. CDR3 length: 15 amino acids. Germline CDR1 and CDR2: MNHEY and SMNVEV (reference sequence). The CDR3 region has the DNA TGTGCCAGCAGTCTACCCGGGACAGGGACCTACGAGCAGTACTTC. Amino acid sequence: CASSLPGTGTYEQYF.

The genes are TRBV4-1 and TRBJ1-2; D is undetermined. This CDR3 spans 13 amino acids. Germline CDR1 reads MGHRA; CDR2 reads YSYEKL. V was trimmed by 3 bases and J by 5 bases, leaving 10 bases between them. The CDR3 protein is CASSQRGSYGYTF. CDR3 nucleotide sequence: TGCGCCAGCAGCCAGCGGGGTTCGTATGGCTACACCTTC.